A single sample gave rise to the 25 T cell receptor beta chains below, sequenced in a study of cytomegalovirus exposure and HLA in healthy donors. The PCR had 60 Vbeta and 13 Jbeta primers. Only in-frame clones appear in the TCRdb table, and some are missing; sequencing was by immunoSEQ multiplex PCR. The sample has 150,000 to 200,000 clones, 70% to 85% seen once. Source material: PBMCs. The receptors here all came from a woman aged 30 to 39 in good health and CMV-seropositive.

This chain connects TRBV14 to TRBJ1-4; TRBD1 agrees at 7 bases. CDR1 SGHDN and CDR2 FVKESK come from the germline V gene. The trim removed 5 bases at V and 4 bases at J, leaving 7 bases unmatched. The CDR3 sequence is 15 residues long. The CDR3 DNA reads TGTGCCAGCAGCATACGACAGGGATTTAATGAAAAACTGTTTTTT. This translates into CASSIRQGFNEKLFF.

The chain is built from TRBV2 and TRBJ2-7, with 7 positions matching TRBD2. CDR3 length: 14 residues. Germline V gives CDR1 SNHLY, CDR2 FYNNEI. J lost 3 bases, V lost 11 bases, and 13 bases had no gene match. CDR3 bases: TGTGCCTCAGTTCGGGCGGGAGCCTACTACGAGCAGTACTTC. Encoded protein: CASVRAGAYYEQYF.

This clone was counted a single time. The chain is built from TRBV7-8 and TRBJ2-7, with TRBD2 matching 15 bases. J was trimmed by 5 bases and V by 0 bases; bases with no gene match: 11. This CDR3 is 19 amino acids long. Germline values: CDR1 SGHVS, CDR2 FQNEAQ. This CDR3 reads CASSLARTSGRVFRNEQYF. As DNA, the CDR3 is TGTGCCAGCAGCTTAGCGAGGACTAGCGGGAGGGTCTTCAGGAACGAGCAGTACTTC.

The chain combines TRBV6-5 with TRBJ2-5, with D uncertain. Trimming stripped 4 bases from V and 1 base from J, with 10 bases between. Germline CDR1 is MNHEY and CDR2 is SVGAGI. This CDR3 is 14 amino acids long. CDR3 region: CASSSSSVQETQYF. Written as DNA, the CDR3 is TGTGCCAGCAGTTCCTCAAGCGTCCAAGAGACCCAGTACTTC.

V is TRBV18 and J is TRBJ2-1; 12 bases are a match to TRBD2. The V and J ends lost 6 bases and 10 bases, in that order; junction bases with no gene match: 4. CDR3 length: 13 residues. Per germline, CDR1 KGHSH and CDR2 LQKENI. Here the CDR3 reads CASSAGLAGEQFF. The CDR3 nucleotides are TGTGCCAGCTCTGCAGGACTAGCGGGAGAGCAGTTCTTC.

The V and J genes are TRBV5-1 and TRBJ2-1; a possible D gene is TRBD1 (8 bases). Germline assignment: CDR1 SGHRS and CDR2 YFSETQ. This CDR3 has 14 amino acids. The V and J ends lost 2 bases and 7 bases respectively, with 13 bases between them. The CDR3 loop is CASSFTGGANEQFF. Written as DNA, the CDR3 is TGCGCCAGCAGCTTCACAGGGGGGGCGAATGAGCAGTTCTTC.

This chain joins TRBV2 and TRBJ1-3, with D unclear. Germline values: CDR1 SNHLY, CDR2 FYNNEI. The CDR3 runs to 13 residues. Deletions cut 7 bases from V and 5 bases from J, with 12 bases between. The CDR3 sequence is CASTGQARNTIYF. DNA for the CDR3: TGTGCCAGCACTGGGCAGGCTCGAAACACCATATATTTT. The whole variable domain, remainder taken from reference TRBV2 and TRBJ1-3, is EPEVTQTPSHQVTQMGQEVILRCVPISNHLYFYWYRQILGQKVEFLVSFYNNEISEKSEIFDDQFSVERPDGSNFTLKIRSTKLEDSAMYFCASTGQARNTIYFGEGSWLTVV.

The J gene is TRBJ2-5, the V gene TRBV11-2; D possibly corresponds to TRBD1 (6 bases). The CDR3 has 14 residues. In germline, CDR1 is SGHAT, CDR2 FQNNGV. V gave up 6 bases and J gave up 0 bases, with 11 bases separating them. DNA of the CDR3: TGTGCCAGCAGAGGGACACCGTACCAAGAGACCCAGTACTTC. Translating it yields CASRGTPYQETQYF.

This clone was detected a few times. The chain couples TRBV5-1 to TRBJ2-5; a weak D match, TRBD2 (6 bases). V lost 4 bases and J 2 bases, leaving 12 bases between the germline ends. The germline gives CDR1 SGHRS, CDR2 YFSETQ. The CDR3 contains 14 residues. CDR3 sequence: CASSGLAVQETQYF. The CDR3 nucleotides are TGCGCCAGCAGCGGTTTAGCGGTTCAAGAGACCCAGTACTTC.

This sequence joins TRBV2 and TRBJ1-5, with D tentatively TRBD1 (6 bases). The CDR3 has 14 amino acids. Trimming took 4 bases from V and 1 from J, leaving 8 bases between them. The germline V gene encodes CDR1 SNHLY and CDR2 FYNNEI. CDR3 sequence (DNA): TGTGCCAGCAGTGGAGGGGGAAGCAATCAGCCCCAGCATTTT. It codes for CASSGGGSNQPQHF.

CDR3 nucleotides: TGCGCCAGCAGCCAAGTTCTAGCGGGAGGCTCCTACAATGAGCAGTTCTTC. Its protein is CASSQVLAGGSYNEQFF. The J gene is TRBJ2-1, the V gene TRBV4-3, with 11 positions matching TRBD2. Germline V CDR1 and CDR2: LGHNA, YSLEER. The CDR3 length is 17 residues. V lost 1 base and J lost 0; bases outside the gene matches: 2.

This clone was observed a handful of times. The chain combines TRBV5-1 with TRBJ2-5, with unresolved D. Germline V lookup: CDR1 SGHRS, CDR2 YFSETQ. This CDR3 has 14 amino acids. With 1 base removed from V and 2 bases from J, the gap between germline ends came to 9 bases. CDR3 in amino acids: CASSLMSPQETQYF. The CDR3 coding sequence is TGCGCCAGCAGCTTGATGTCCCCACAAGAGACCCAGTACTTC.

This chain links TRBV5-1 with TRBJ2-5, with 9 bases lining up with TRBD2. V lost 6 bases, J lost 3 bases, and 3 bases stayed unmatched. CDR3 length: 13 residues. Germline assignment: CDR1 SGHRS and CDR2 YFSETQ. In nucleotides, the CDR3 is TGCGCCAGCAAGACTAGCGGCGAAGAGACCCAGTACTTC. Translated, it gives CASKTSGEETQYF.

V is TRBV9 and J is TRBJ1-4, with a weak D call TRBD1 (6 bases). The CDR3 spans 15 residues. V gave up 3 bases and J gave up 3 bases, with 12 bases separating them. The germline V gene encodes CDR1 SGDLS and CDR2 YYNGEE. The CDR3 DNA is TGTGCCAGCAGCGCGGGACAATCAGCTAATGAAAAACTGTTTTTT. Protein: CASSAGQSANEKLFF.

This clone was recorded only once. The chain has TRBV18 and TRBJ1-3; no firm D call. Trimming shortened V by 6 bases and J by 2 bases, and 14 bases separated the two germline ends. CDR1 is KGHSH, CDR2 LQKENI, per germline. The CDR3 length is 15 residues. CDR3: CASSTRPGAGNTIYF. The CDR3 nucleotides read TGTGCCAGCTCTACCCGGCCCGGAGCTGGAAACACCATATATTTT.

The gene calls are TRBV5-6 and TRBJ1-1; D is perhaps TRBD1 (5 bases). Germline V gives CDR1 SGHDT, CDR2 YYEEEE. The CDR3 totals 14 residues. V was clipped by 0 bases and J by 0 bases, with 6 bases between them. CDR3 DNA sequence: TGTGCCAGCAGCTTGGACAGGTTGAACACTGAAGCTTTCTTT. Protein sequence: CASSLDRLNTEAFF.

The CDR3 DNA reads as TGTGCCAGCAGCCGAAGACAGGATGGCAATGAAAAACTGTTTTTT. Translation gives CASSRRQDGNEKLFF. The chain employs TRBV13 and TRBJ1-4; D is possibly TRBD1 (6 bases). This CDR3 spans 15 amino acids. Trimming cost V 5 bases and J 5 bases, with 15 bases left between them. Germline assignment: CDR1 PRHDT and CDR2 FYEKMQ (reference sequence).

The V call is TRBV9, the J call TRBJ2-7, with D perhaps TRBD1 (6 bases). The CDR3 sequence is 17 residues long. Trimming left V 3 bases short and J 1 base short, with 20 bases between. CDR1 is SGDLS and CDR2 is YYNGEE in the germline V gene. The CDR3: CASSERDTLYSSYEQYF. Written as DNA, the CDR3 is TGTGCCAGCAGCGAACGGGACACCCTTTACTCATCCTACGAGCAGTACTTC.

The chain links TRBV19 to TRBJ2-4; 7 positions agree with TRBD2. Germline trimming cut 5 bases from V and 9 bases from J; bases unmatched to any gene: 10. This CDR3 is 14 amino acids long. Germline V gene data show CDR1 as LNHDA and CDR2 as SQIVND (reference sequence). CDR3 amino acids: CASSYEGTNGIQYF. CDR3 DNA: TGTGCCAGTAGTTACGAAGGGACTAACGGCATTCAGTACTTC. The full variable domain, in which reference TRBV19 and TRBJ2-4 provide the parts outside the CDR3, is DGGITQSPKYLFRKEGQNVTLSCEQNLNHDAMYWYRQDPGQGLRLIYYSQIVNDFQKGDIAEGYSVSREKKESFPLTVTSAQKNPTAFYLCASSYEGTNGIQYFGAGTRLSVL.

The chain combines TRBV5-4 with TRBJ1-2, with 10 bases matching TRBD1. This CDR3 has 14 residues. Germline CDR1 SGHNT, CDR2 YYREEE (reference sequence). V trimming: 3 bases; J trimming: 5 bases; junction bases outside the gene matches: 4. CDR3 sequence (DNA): TGTGCCAGCAGCTCTCGGGACAGGGGATATGGCTACACCTTC. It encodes CASSSRDRGYGYTF.

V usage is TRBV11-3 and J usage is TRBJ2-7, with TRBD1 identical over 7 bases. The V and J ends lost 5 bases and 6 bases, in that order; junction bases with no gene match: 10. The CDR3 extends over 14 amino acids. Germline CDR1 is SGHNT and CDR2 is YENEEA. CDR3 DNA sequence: TGTGCCAGCAGCCCGCGCCGGGACAGCAGCGAGCAGTACTTC. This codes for CASSPRRDSSEQYF.

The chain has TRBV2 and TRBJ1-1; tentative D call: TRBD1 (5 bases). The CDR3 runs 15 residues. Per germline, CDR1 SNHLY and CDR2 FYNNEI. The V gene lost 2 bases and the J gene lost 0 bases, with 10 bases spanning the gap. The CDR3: CASSEMRGMNTEAFF. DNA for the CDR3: TGTGCCAGCAGTGAAATGCGGGGGATGAACACTGAAGCTTTCTTT.

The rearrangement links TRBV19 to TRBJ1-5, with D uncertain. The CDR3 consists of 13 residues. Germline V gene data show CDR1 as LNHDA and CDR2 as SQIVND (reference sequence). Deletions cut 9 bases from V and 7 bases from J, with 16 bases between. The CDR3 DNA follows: TGTGCCAGCAGGTTGGGGAGGCGCCAGCCCCAGCATTTT. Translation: CASRLGRRQPQHF. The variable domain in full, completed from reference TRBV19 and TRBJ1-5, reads DGGITQSPKYLFRKEGQNVTLSCEQNLNHDAMYWYRQDPGQGLRLIYYSQIVNDFQKGDIAEGYSVSREKKESFPLTVTSAQKNPTAFYLCASRLGRRQPQHFGDGTRLSIL.

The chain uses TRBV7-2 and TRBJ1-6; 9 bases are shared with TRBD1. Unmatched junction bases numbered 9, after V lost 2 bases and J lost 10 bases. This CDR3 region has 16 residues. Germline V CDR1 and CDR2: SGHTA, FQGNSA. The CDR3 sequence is CASSLSDRGYRSPLHF. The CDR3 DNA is TGTGCCAGCAGCTTAAGTGACAGGGGGTATAGATCACCCCTCCACTTT.

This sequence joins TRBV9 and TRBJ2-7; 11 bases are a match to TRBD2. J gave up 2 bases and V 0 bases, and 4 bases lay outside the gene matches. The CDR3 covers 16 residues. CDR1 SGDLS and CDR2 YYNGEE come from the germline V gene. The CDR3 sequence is CASSVAGTSGTYEQYF. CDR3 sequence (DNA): TGTGCCAGCAGCGTAGCCGGGACTAGCGGAACCTACGAGCAGTACTTC.